This note documents a single T cell receptor (beta chain) sequence. Antigen unknown. Measured with immunoSEQ multiplex PCR; TCRdb has only the in-frame clones, and not every one. The sample holds some 190,000 clones, about 90% seen once. Germline V gene sequence: CDR1 SGHNT, CDR2 YYREEE (reference sequence). V was pared by 4 bases and J by 5 bases, with 5 bases of the junction left unmatched. This CDR3 has 15 amino acids. The record originates from a study of T cell responses to AZD1222 COVID-19 vaccine. Study results and limitations: The study identified only a handful of AZD1222 recipients as seropositive at baseline. Spike-specific TCR repertoires showed rising breadth and depth after two AZD1222 doses. Mostly white British, mostly female donors; authors suggested clonal diversity may be underestimated.

The rearrangement uses TRBV5-4 and TRBJ2-5; TRBD2 aligns across 13 bases. The input for sequencing was peripheral blood, taken on day 0 of AZD1222 vaccination. This sequence originates from an adult in good health. The CDR3 reads CASSVTSGGRETQYF. The CDR3 DNA sequence: TGTGCCAGCAGCGTGACTAGCGGGGGGCGCGAGACCCAGTACTTC.